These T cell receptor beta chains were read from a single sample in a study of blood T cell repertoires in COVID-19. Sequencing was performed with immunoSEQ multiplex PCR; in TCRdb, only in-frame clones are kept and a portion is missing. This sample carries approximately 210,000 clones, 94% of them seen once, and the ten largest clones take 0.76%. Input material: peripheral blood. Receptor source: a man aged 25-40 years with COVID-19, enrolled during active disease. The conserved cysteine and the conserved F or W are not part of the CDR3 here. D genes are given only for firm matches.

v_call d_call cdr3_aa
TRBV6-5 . ASQQSFNQPQH
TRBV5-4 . ASSPEGTEAF
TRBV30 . AWTRGPGETQY
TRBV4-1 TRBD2 ASSPERGLASKETQY
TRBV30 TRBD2 AWSVRAGAFNTGELF
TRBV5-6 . ASSSGTINEKLF
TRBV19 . ASSIWGGEGDQPQH
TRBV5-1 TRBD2 ASSAGTSGGASRATRETQY
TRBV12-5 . ASGLAPPGGGPQH
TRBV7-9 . ASSLIGNSGNTIY
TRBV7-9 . ASSFYPTGPGGEAF
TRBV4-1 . ASSQVLPTRRGTAEAF
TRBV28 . ASRHTGTGNTIY
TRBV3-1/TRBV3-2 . ASSHGHTEAF
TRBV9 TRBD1 ASSLRTGPSGNTIY
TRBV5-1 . ASRTVFSGANVLT
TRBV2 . ASSDGGVRDGYT
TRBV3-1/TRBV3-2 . ASSQGLMVSYT
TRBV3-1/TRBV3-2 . ASSHEENTIY
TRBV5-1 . ASSLELAENLGTQY
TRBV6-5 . ASSYELMNTEAF
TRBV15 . ATSRAGGATYEQY
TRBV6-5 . ASSYDGGANYGYT
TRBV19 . ASSIEGSANYGYT
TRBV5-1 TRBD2 ASPPGRLAGGPEETQY
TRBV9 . ASSVRSDSPLH
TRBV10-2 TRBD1 ASSGRAGTAREKLF
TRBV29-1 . SVGQLAKNIQY
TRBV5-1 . ASSIVPTGKNEQF
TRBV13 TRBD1 ASSLGAGGPYNEQF
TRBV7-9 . ASSLAGRNIQY
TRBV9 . ASSEAGRENEQF
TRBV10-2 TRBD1 ASSESQLRDRASNYGYT